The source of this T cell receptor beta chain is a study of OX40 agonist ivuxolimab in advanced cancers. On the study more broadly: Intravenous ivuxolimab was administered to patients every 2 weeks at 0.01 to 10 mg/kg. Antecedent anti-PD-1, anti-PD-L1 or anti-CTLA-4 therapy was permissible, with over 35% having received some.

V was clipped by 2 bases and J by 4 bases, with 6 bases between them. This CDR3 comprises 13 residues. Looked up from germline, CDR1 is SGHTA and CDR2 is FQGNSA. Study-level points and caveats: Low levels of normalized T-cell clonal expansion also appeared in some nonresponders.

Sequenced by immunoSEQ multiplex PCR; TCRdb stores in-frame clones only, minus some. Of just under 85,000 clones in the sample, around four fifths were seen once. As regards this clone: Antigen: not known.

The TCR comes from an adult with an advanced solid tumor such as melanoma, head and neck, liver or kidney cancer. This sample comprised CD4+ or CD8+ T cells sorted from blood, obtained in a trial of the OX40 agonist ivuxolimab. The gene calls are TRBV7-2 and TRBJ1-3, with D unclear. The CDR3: CASSLSSGNTIYF. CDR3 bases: TGTGCCAGCAGCTTATCGTCGGGAAACACCATATATTTT.